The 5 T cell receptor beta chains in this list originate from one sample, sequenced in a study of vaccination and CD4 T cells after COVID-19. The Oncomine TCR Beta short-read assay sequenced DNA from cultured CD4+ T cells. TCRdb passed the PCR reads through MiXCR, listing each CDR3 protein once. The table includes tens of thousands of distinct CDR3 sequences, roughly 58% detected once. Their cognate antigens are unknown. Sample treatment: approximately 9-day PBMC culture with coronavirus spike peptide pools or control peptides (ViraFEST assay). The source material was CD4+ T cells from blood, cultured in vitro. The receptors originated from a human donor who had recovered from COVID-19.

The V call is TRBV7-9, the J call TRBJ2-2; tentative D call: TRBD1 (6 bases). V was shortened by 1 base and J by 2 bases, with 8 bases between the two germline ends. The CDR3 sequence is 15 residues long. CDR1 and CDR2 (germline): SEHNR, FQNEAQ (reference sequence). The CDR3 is CASSLDRVNTGELFF. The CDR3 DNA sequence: TGTGCCAGCAGCTTAGACAGGGTTAACACCGGGGAGCTGTTTTTT.

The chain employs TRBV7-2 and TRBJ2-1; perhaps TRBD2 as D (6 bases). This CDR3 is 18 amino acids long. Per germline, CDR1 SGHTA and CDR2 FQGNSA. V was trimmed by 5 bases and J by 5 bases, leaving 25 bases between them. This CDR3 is CASSQHAGRRQANNEQFF. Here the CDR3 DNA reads TGTGCCAGCAGCCAACATGCGGGAAGAAGGCAGGCTAACAATGAGCAGTTCTTC. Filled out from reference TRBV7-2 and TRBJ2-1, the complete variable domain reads GAGVSQSPSNKVTEKGKDVELRCDPISGHTALYWYRQSLGQGLEFLIYFQGNSAPDKSGLPSDRFSAERTGGSVSTLTIQRTQQEDSAVYLCASSQHAGRRQANNEQFFGPGTRLTVL.

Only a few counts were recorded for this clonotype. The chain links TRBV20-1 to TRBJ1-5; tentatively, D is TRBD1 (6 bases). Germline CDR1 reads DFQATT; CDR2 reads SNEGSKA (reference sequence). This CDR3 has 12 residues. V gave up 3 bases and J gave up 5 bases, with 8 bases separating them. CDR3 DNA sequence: TGCAGTGCTAGGAGGGGGGATCAGCCCCAGCATTTT. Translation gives CSARRGDQPQHF.

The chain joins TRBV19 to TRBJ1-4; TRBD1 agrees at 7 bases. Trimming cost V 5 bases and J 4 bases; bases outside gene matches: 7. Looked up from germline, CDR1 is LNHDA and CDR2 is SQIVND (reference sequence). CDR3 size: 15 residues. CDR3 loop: CASSERGRGNEKLFF. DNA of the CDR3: TGTGCCAGTAGTGAAAGGGGGCGAGGTAATGAAAAACTGTTTTTT.

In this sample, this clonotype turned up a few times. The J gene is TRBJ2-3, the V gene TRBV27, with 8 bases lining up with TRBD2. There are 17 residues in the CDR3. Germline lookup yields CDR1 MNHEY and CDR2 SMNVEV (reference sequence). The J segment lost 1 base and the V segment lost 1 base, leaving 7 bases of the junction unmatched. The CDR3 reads CASSLFGLLAGTDTQYF. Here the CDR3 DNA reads TGTGCCAGCAGTTTATTTGGTTTACTAGCGGGCACAGATACGCAGTATTTT.